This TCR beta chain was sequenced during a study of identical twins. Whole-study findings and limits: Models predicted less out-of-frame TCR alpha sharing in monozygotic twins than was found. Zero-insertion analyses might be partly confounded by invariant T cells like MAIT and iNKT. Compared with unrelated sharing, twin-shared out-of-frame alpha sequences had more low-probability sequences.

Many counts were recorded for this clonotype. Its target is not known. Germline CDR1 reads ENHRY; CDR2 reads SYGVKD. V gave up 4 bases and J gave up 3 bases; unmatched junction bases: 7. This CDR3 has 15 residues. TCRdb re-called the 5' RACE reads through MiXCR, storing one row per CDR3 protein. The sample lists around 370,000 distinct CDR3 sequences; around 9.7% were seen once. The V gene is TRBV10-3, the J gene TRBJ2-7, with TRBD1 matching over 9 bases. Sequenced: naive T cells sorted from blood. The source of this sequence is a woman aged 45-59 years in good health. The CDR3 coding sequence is TGTGCCATCAGTGCGGCCGGGACAGGGTACTACGAGCAGTACTTC. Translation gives CAISAAGTGYYEQYF.